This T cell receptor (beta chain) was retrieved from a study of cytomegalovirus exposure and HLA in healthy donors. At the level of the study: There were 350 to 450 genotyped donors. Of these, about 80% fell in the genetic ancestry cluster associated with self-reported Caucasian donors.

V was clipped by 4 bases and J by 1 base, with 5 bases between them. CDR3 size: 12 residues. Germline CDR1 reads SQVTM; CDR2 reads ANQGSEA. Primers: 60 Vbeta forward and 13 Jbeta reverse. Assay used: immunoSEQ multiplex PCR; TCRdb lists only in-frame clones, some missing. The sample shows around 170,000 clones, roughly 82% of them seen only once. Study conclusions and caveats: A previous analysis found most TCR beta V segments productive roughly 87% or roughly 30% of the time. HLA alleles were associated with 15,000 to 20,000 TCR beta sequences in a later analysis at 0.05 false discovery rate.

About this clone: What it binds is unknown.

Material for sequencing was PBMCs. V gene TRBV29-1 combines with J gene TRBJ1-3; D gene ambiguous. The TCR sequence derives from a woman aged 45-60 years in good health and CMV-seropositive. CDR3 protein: CSVGSSGNTIYF. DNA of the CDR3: TGCAGCGTTGGGAGTTCTGGAAACACCATATATTTT.